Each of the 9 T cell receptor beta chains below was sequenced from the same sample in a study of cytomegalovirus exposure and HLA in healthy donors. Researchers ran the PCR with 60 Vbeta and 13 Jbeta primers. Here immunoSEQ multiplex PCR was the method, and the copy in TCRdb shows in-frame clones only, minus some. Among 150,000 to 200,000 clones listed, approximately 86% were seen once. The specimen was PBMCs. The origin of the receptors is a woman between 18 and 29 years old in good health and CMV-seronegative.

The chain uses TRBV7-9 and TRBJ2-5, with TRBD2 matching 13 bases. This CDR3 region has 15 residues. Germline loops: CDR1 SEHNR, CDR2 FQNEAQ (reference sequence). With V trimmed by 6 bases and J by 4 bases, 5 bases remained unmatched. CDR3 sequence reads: CASSGLAGEGETQYF. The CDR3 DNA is TGTGCCAGCAGTGGACTAGCGGGGGAGGGAGAGACCCAGTACTTC.

The CDR3 sequence is CASSSRLTGELFF. CDR3 coding DNA: TGTGCCAGCAGTTCTAGATTGACCGGGGAGCTGTTTTTT. V usage is TRBV27 and J usage is TRBJ2-2, with D uncertain. This CDR3 spans 13 amino acids. CDR1 MNHEY and CDR2 SMNVEV come from the germline V gene (reference sequence). V was cut by 4 bases and J by 5 bases, with 8 bases left in between.

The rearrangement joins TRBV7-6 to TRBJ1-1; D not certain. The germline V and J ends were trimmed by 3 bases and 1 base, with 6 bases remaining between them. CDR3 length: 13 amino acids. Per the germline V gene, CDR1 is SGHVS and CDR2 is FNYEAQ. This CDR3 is CASSFQANTEAFF. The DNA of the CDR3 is TGTGCCAGCAGCTTTCAGGCGAACACTGAAGCTTTCTTT.

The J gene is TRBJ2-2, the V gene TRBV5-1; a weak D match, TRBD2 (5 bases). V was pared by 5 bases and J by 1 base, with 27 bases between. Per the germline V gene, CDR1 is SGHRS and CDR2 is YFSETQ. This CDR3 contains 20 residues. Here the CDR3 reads CASSLRPDVPLALNTGELFF. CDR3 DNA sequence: TGCGCCAGCAGTCTAAGGCCCGACGTTCCGCTAGCATTGAACACCGGGGAGCTGTTTTTT.

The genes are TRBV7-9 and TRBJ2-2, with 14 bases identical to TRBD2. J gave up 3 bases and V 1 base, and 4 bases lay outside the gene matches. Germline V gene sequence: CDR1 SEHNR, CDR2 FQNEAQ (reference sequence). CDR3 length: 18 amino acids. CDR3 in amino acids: CASSLGLAGGPDTGELFF. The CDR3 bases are TGTGCCAGCAGCTTAGGACTAGCGGGGGGGCCGGACACCGGGGAGCTGTTTTTT. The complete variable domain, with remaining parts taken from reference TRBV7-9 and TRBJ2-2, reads DTGVSQNPRHKITKRGQNVTFRCDPISEHNRLYWYRQTLGQGPEFLTYFQNEAQLEKSRLLSDRFSAERPKGSFSTLEIQRTEQGDSAMYLCASSLGLAGGPDTGELFFGEGSRLTVL.

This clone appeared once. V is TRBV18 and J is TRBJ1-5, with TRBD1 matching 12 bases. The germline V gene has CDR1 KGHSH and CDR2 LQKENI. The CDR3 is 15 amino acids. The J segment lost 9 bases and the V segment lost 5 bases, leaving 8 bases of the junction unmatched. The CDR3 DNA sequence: TGTGCCAGCTCATTCGGGACAGGGGGCGCGTCGCCCCAGCATTTT. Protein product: CASSFGTGGASPQHF.

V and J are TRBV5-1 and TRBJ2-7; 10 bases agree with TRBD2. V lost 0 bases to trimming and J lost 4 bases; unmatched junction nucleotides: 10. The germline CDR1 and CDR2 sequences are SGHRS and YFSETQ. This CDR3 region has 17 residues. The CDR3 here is CASSLGRPIAGGYEQYF. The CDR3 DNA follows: TGCGCCAGCAGCTTGGGGAGGCCGATAGCGGGGGGTTACGAGCAGTACTTC.

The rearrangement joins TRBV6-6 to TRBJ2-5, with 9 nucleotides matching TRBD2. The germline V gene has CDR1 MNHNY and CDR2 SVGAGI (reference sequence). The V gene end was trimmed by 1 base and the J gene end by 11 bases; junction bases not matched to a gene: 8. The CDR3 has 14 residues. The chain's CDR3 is CASSYLVAGVEQYF. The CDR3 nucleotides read TGTGCCAGCAGTTACTTGGTAGCGGGAGTAGAGCAGTACTTC.

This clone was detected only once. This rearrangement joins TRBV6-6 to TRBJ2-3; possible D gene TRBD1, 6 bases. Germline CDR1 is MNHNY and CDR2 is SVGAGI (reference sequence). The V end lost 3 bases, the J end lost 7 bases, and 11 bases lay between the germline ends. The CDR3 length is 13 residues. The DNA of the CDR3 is TGTGCCAGCAGTTATCCGGACAGTTATACGCAGTATTTT. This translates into CASSYPDSYTQYF.